This T cell receptor (beta chain) was found in a study of blood T cell repertoires in COVID-19. For the study at large: There were acute and convalescent COVID-19 samples, and they came from the United States, Italy and Spain.

Profiled with immunoSEQ multiplex PCR; TCRdb holds only in-frame clones, not every one. The table has fewer than 300,000 clones, 80% to 90% seen once. Trimming at V came to 2 bases and at J to 2 bases, leaving 8 bases not matched to a gene. Germline loops: CDR1 MNHEY, CDR2 SMNVEV (reference sequence). This CDR3 is 16 amino acids long. It was during active infection that Seattle patients were enrolled and then longitudinally followed. The chain is built from TRBV27 and TRBJ2-7, with 8 bases that match TRBD2. The sequence was collected from a woman in her fifties or sixties with COVID-19, enrolled during active disease. Sample: peripheral blood. In DNA, the CDR3 is TGTGCCAGCAGTTTACTCACTAGCGGAGGTACCTACGAGCAGTACTTC. Translating it yields CASSLLTSGGTYEQYF.